This T cell receptor (beta chain) comes out of a study of glioma-infiltrating T cells after dendritic cell vaccination. Study information: The vaccine used monocyte-derived dendritic cells pulsed overnight with autologous tumor lysate.

The time point here: after dendritic cell vaccination, including at tumor progression/relapse. PBMC were collected before vaccination, two weeks after the third vaccination, and at progression. TCRdb keeps only in-frame clones here, not all; method: immunoSEQ multiplex PCR. Among fewer than 60,000 clones listed, around 89% were seen once. The CDR3 runs 15 residues. CDR1 and CDR2 from the germline V gene are SGHRS and YFSETQ. With V trimmed by 4 bases and J by 7 bases, 10 bases remained unmatched. The rearrangement uses TRBV5-1 and TRBJ1-4; 7 bases align to TRBD1. This material consisted of blood, taken after dendritic cell vaccination. The receptor's source is a human donor with glioblastoma. Here the CDR3 DNA reads TGCGCCAGCAGCCGCTTGGAGGGGGCCGTTGAAAAACTGTTTTTT. Its translation: CASSRLEGAVEKLFF.